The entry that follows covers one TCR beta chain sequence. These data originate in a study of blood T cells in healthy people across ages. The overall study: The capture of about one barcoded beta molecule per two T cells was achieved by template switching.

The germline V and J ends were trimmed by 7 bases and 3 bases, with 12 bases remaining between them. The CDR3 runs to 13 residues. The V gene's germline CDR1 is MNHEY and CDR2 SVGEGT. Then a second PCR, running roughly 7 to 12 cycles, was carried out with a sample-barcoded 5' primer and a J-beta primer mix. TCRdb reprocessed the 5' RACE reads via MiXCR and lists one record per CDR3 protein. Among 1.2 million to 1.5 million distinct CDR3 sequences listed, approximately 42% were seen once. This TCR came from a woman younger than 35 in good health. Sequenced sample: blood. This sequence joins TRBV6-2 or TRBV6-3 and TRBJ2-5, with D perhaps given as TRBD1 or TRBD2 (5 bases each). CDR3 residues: CASKTGAEETQYF. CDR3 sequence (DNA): TGTGCCAGCAAGACCGGGGCCGAAGAGACCCAGTACTTC.